One T cell receptor beta chain is described in this entry. This CDR3 has 18 amino acids. After removal of 4 bases from V and 3 bases from J, the junction contained 11 bases not matched to a gene. Germline assignment: CDR1 SNHLY and CDR2 FYNNEI. This sample was taken from a study of cytomegalovirus exposure and HLA in healthy donors. PCR used 60 Vbeta primers and 13 Jbeta primers. The protocol was immunoSEQ multiplex PCR, while the TCRdb copy is restricted to in-frame clones and leaves out a portion. Of some 150,000 clones in the sample, approximately 80% were seen once. What was sequenced was PBMCs. The V gene is TRBV2, the J gene TRBJ1-5; TRBD1 matches 11 bases. The TCR sequence derives from a woman in her thirties in good health and CMV-seronegative. CDR3 loop: CASSGGTGGAANNQPQHF. In nucleotides, the CDR3 is TGTGCCAGCAGTGGCGGGACAGGGGGGGCCGCTAACAATCAGCCCCAGCATTTT.